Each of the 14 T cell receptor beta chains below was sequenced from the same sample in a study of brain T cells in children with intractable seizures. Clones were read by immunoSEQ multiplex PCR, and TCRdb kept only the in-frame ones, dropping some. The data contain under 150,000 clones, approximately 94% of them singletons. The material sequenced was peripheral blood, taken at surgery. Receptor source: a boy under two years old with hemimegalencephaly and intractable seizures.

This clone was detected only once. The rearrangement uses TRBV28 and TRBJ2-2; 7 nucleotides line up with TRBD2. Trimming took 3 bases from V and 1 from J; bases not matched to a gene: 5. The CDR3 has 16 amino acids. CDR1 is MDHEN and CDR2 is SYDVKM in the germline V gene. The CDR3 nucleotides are TGTGCCAGCAGTTTTCCGGCTAGCGGGAACACCGGGGAGCTGTTTTTT. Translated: CASSFPASGNTGELFF.

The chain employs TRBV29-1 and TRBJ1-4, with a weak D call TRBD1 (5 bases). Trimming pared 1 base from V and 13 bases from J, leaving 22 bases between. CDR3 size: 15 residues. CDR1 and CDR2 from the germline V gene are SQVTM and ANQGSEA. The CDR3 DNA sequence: TGCAGCGTTGAAGGGGGTACAGGAAATCGGGTAGGACTGTTTTTT. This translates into CSVEGGTGNRVGLFF.

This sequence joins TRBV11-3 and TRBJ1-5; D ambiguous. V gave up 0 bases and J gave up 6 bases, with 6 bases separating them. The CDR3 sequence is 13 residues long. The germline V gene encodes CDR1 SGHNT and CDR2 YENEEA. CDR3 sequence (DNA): TGTGCCAGCAGCTTAGACCGGGTTCAGCCCCAGCATTTT. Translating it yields CASSLDRVQPQHF.

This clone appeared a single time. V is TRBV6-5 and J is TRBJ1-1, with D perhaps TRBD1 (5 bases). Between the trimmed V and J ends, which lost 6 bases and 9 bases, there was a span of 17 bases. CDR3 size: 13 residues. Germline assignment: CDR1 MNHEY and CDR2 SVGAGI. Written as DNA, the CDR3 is TGTGCCAGCAGACCCCATCAGCGGGGGAAAGCTTTCTTT. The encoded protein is CASRPHQRGKAFF.

The CDR3 protein is CATSSQASSRYF. CDR3 coding DNA: TGTGCCACCAGTTCACAGGCCTCGAGTCGGTATTTT. The chain joins TRBV24-1 to TRBJ2-3; TRBD1 might be the D (5 bases). Trimming removed 6 bases from V and 14 bases from J, with 17 bases in between. Germline CDR1 KGHDR, CDR2 SFDVKD. The CDR3 is 12 amino acids.

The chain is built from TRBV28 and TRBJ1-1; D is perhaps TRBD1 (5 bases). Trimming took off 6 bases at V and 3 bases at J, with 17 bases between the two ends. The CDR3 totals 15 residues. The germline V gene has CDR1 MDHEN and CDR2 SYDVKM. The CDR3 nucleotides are TGTGCCAGCAGACCCCCGGGGGGGGGTGACACTGAAGCTTTCTTT. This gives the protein CASRPPGGGDTEAFF.

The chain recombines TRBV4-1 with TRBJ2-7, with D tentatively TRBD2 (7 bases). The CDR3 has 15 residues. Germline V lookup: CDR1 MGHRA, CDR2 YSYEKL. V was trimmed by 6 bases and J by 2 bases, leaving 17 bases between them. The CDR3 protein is CASSLKGGAAYEQYF. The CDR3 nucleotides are TGCGCCAGCAGTCTCAAGGGGGGGGCAGCCTACGAGCAGTACTTC.

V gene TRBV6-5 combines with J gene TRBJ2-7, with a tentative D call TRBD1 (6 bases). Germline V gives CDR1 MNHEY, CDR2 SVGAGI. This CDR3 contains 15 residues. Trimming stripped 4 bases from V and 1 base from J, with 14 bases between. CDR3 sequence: CASSSQTGSSYEQYF. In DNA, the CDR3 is TGTGCCAGCAGTTCCCAAACAGGGAGTTCCTACGAGCAGTACTTC.

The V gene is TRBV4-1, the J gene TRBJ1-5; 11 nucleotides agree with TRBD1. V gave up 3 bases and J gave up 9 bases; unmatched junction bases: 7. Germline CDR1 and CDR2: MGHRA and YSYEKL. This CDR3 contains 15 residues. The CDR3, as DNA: TGCGCCAGCAGCCACGACGGGACAGGGGGAAGGCCCCAGCATTTT. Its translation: CASSHDGTGGRPQHF.

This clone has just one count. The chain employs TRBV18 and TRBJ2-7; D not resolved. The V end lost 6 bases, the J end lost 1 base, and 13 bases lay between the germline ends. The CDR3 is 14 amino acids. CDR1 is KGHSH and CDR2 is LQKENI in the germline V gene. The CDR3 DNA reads TGTGCCAGCTCCGCCGCAGTTATGTCCTACGAGCAGTACTTC. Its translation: CASSAAVMSYEQYF.

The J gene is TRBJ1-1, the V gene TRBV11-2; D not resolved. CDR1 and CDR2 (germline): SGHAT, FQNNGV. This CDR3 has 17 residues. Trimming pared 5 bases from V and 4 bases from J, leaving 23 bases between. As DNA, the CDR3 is TGTGCCAGCAGCCCAGGTTTGAGGAGGGCTCAGGCCACTGAAGCTTTCTTT. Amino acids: CASSPGLRRAQATEAFF.

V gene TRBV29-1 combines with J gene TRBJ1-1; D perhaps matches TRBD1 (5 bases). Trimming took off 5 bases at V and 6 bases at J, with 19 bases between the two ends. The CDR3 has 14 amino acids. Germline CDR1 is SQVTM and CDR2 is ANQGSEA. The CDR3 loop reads CSVHPGGLGAEAFF. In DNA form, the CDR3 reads TGCAGCGTTCACCCGGGGGGTCTGGGGGCTGAAGCTTTCTTT.

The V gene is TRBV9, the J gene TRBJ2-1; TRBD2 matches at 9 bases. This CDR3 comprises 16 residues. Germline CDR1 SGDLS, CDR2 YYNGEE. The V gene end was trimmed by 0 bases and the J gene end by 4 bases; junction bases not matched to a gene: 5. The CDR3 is CASSVAGTSFYNEQFF. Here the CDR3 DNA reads TGTGCCAGCAGCGTAGCGGGGACTAGCTTTTACAATGAGCAGTTCTTC.

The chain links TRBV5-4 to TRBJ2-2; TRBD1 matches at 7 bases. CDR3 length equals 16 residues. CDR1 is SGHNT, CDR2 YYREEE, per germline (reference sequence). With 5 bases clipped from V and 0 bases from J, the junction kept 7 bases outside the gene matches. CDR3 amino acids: CASRPGQDTNTGELFF. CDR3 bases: TGTGCCAGCAGGCCTGGACAGGACACGAACACCGGGGAGCTGTTTTTT.